A selection of T cell receptor beta chains follows, all from one sample in a study of CD8+ T cells in alopecia areata. The protocol was immunoSEQ multiplex PCR, while the TCRdb copy is restricted to in-frame clones and leaves out a portion. The repertoire holds 150,000 to 200,000 clones, with roughly 60% as singletons. The sequenced sample was CD4+ T cells sorted from blood, obtained around week 50, from a patient treated with tofacitinib. The receptors were gathered from a human donor with alopecia areata. The CDR3 runs from the conserved cysteine through the conserved F or W. D genes are given only for firm matches. Only some rows state a clone size, as once, few, many or a class for expanded clones.

-	few	TRBJ1-3	TRBV13	TGTGCCAGCAGCCCCGCTTCCGTATTCGGGGGGCAAGGAAACACCATATATTTT	CASSPASVFGGQGNTIYF
TRBD1	-	TRBJ2-5	TRBV14	TGTGCCAGCAGCCACCGGGACAGGGAGACCCAGTACTTC	CASSHRDRETQYF
-	-	TRBJ1-6	TRBV6-5	TGTGCCAGCAGAATGAGGATTATGAATTCACCCCTCCACTTT	CASRMRIMNSPLHF
TRBD2	few	TRBJ2-3	TRBV9	TGTGCCAGCAGCGCGGGACTAGCGGGCACAGATACGCAGTATTTT	CASSAGLAGTDTQYF
-	few	TRBJ2-3	TRBV7-2	TGTGCCAGCAGCTTAGCAGATACGCAGTATTTT	CASSLADTQYF
-	-	TRBJ2-7	TRBV25-1	TGTGCCAGCAGTCGGGGTTACGAGCAGTACTTC	CASSRGYEQYF
TRBD1	-	TRBJ2-1	TRBV9	TGTGCCAGCAGCGAAGCCGGGACAGGCTACAATGAGCAGTTCTTC	CASSEAGTGYNEQFF
-	-	TRBJ2-3	TRBV10-1	TGCGCCAGCAGACCTGAAACGCAGTATTTT	CASRPETQYF
TRBD1	-	TRBJ1-6	TRBV7-2	TGTGCCAGCAGCGCACGGGGGACAGGGACACTGAACAGTTCACCCCTCCACTTT	CASSARGTGTLNSSPLHF
-	-	TRBJ2-2	TRBV30	TGTGCCTGGAGCGCGAACACCGGGGAGCTGTTTTTT	CAWSANTGELFF
TRBD2	-	TRBJ2-1	TRBV7-8	TGTGCCAGCAGCTTAAGGGTGGGACTAGCGGGGGAAGGGAATGAGCAGTTCTTC	CASSLRVGLAGEGNEQFF
TRBD2	-	TRBJ2-7	TRBV4-3	TGCGCCAGCAGCCAAACCGCGGGGGGGAGTCGGGTCTACGAGCAGTACTTC	CASSQTAGGSRVYEQYF
TRBD2	few	TRBJ2-5	TRBV4-3	TGCGCCAGCAGCCAATCTCCAACTAGCGGGGGGGCCTTTCAAGAGACCCAGTACTTC	CASSQSPTSGGAFQETQYF
-	-	TRBJ2-2	TRBV29-1	TGCAGCGTTGTAGGACAGAAGAACACCGGGGAGCTGTTTTTT	CSVVGQKNTGELFF
TRBD1	-	TRBJ1-1	TRBV2	TGTGCCAGCAGCGAGACAGGGGGGACTGAAGCTTTCTTT	CASSETGGTEAFF
-	few	TRBJ1-1	TRBV5-5	TGTGCCAGCAGCTTTAACGGGAACACTGAAGCTTTCTTT	CASSFNGNTEAFF
-	few	TRBJ2-5	TRBV5-1	TGCGCCAGCAGCTTGGTAGACAGCAAACAAGAGACCCAGTACTTC	CASSLVDSKQETQYF
TRBD1	-	TRBJ2-1	TRBV29-1	TGCAGCGTCAGAACCGGGACAGGGACGTTTTCCTACAATGAGCAGTTCTTC	CSVRTGTGTFSYNEQFF
-	-	TRBJ2-4	TRBV7-2	TGTGCCAGCAGCCCAAACAGGGACGGCGAAAACATTCAGTACTTC	CASSPNRDGENIQYF
-	few	TRBJ2-4	TRBV14	TGTGCCAGCAGCCAAGCTAGTACTAACATTCAGTACTTC	CASSQASTNIQYF
-	-	TRBJ1-4	TRBV2	TGTGCCAGCAGTGAAGCCCGGGAAAAACTGTTTTTT	CASSEAREKLFF
-	few	TRBJ2-7	TRBV7-2	TGTGCCAGCAGCCTCCGCCCCTACGAGCAGTACTTC	CASSLRPYEQYF
TRBD2	-	TRBJ2-7	TRBV30	TGTGCCTTTTCGCCCTCGGGACTAGCGGGGGGGGCGCACTACGAGCAGTACTTC	CAFSPSGLAGGAHYEQYF
TRBD2	-	TRBJ2-3	TRBV29-1	TGCAGCGTTGATTTGGGCAGCGGGGCGTTGGTAGATACGCAGTATTTT	CSVDLGSGALVDTQYF
-	-	TRBJ1-1	TRBV15	TGTGCCACCTCGAGGGACACTGAAGCTTTCTTT	CATSRDTEAFF
TRBD1	few	TRBJ2-5	TRBV7-2	TGTGCCAGCAGTTCAGACAGGGGAGAGACCCAGTACTTC	CASSSDRGETQYF
-	-	TRBJ1-1	TRBV5-6	TGTGCCAGCAGCTCTGACAGGCCAAACACTGAAGCTTTCTTT	CASSSDRPNTEAFF
-	-	TRBJ2-5	TRBV5-1	TGCGCCAGCAGCTTGTATTCTCGGGGGCTGTCAGAGACCCAGTACTTC	CASSLYSRGLSETQYF
-	-	TRBJ2-6	TRBV29-1	TGCAGCGTTCCAAGTCAGGGCCTCTCTGGGGCCAACGTCCTGACTTTC	CSVPSQGLSGANVLTF
TRBD1	once	TRBJ2-3	TRBV10-3	TGTGCCATCAGCTGGGGACAGATCACAGATACGCAGTATTTT	CAISWGQITDTQYF
-	-	TRBJ2-6	TRBV27	TGTGCCAGCAGTTATGGCAGGCCCTCTGGGGCCAACGTCCTGACTTTC	CASSYGRPSGANVLTF
-	-	TRBJ1-5	TRBV2	TGTGCCAGCAGTGAAGGCAGGGGCAATCAGCCCCAGCATTTT	CASSEGRGNQPQHF
TRBD1	few	TRBJ2-7	TRBV7-8	TGTGCCAGCAGCGTGGACAGGGGGAGGTACGAGCAGTACTTC	CASSVDRGRYEQYF
TRBD1	-	TRBJ2-5	TRBV5-1	TGCGCCAGCAGCTACTCCGGGACAGAAGAGACCCAGTACTTC	CASSYSGTEETQYF
TRBD1	few	TRBJ2-5	TRBV11-2	TGTGCCAGCAGTTTACAGGGGGCGACCGGAGAGACCCAGTACTTC	CASSLQGATGETQYF
TRBD1	-	TRBJ2-7	TRBV30	TGTGCCTGGAATAGGGGACAGGGGTCGTACGAGCAGTACTTC	CAWNRGQGSYEQYF
-	-	TRBJ1-3	TRBV15	TGTGCCACCAGCCGAGATCAGAGCTCTGGAAACACCATATATTTT	CATSRDQSSGNTIYF
-	-	TRBJ1-5	TRBV30	TGTGCCTGGAGTGATCAGCTGTCGGACCAGCCCCAGCATTTT	CAWSDQLSDQPQHF
TRBD2	-	TRBJ2-3	TRBV7-2	TGTGCCAGCAGCCTGACTAGCGGGAGACTTGATACGCAGTATTTT	CASSLTSGRLDTQYF
-	-	TRBJ1-2	TRBV30	TGTGCCTGGAGTGTCCGAGGATCGAACTATGGCTACACCTTC	CAWSVRGSNYGYTF
-	-	TRBJ1-2	TRBV2	TGTGCCAGCAGTGAAGAGTTGGTGGGCTACACCTTC	CASSEELVGYTF
-	-	TRBJ2-1	TRBV6-5	TGTGCCAGCAGTTACGGGACCCGACTCAATGAGCAGTTCTTC	CASSYGTRLNEQFF
-	-	TRBJ2-1	TRBV18	TGTGCCAGCTCACCCCCTAGTTTGGGATCCTACAATGAGCAGTTCTTC	CASSPPSLGSYNEQFF